This record concerns one T cell receptor beta chain sequence. Its antigen is currently unknown. The data derive from a study of T cell responses to AZD1222 COVID-19 vaccine. The study's findings and limits: Females outnumbered males among donors, who were mostly white British; clonal diversity was possibly underestimated.

From germline, CDR1 is KGHSH and CDR2 LQKENI. With 1 base removed from V and 5 bases from J, the gap between germline ends came to 12 bases. The CDR3 runs 15 residues. Clones were sequenced by immunoSEQ multiplex PCR, and TCRdb holds only the in-frame ones, with some missing. The repertoire holds roughly 180,000 clones, with about 85% as singletons. The sample consisted of peripheral blood, taken on day 0 of AZD1222 vaccination. The TCR comes from an adult in good health. V gene TRBV18 combines with J gene TRBJ2-1; a weak D match, TRBD1 (5 bases). The CDR3 region is CASSPLQDKDNEQFF. The CDR3 region has the DNA TGTGCCAGCTCACCACTACAGGACAAAGACAATGAGCAGTTCTTC.